One and the same sample provided the 19 T cell receptor beta chains below, sequenced in a study of T cells after yellow fever vaccination. TCRdb recomputed calls from the 5' RACE reads with MiXCR, one row per CDR3 protein. This table has about 130,000 distinct CDR3 sequences, almost 9% appearing once. Sequenced here: CD8+ T cells sorted from PBMCs, sampled on the day of the yellow fever booster vaccination. Every receptor here comes from a man aged 18 to 30 who received the YFV17D yellow fever vaccine.

The rearrangement joins TRBV4-1 to TRBJ2-5, with D perhaps matching TRBD2 (6 bases). The CDR3 runs 12 residues. Germline V gives CDR1 MGHRA, CDR2 YSYEKL. The V gene lost 1 base and the J gene lost 8 bases, with 8 bases spanning the gap. This CDR3 is CASSQGRETQYF. The CDR3, as DNA: TGCGCCAGCAGCCAAGGGAGGGAAACCCAGTACTTC.

V gene TRBV27 combines with J gene TRBJ2-1; TRBD2 matches 10 bases. CDR3 length equals 18 residues. Germline V lookup: CDR1 MNHEY, CDR2 SMNVEV (reference sequence). V was pared by 2 bases and J by 2 bases, with 9 bases of the junction left unmatched. The CDR3 DNA sequence: TGTGCCAGCAGTTTAACCAGCGGGGGGGCCGTCCCCTACAATGAGCAGTTCTTC. This codes for CASSLTSGGAVPYNEQFF.

This clonotype was detected only a few times. J is TRBJ2-5 and V is TRBV5-6; D is possibly TRBD1 or TRBD2 (5 bases each). The CDR3 is 13 amino acids. The V gene's germline CDR1 is SGHDT and CDR2 YYEEEE. The V and J ends lost 3 bases and 5 bases respectively, with 11 bases between them. CDR3 amino acids: CASSWTGPETQYF. In DNA, the CDR3 is TGTGCCAGCAGCTGGACGGGACCGGAGACCCAGTACTTC.

This clonotype was recorded at least ten times. The V call is TRBV4-3, the J call TRBJ2-5, with TRBD2 matching 15 bases. Per germline, CDR1 LGHNA and CDR2 YSLEER. The J segment lost 3 bases and the V segment lost 1 base, leaving 12 bases of the junction unmatched. CDR3 length: 20 amino acids. CDR3 sequence reads: CASSQVPPGLAGGPEETQYF. The CDR3 nucleotides are TGCGCCAGCAGCCAAGTTCCACCGGGACTAGCGGGGGGTCCCGAAGAGACCCAGTACTTC.

The V and J genes are TRBV7-9 and TRBJ2-5; 11 bases are a match to TRBD1. Germline CDR1 reads SEHNR; CDR2 reads FQNEAQ (reference sequence). The CDR3 runs to 14 residues. V shed 8 bases, J shed 5 bases, and the junction held 7 bases outside the gene matches. CDR3 loop: CASGRTGGGETQYF. CDR3 nucleotide sequence: TGTGCCAGCGGGCGGACAGGGGGCGGGGAGACCCAGTACTTC. Combining the CDR3 with reference TRBV7-9 and TRBJ2-5 gives the whole variable domain DTGVSQNPRHKITKRGQNVTFRCDPISEHNRLYWYRQTLGQGPEFLTYFQNEAQLEKSRLLSDRFSAERPKGSFSTLEIQRTEQGDSAMYLCASGRTGGGETQYFGPGTRLLVL.

This chain joins TRBV12-3 or TRBV12-4 and TRBJ2-1, with no clear D. V was clipped by 8 bases and J by 2 bases, with 16 bases between them. The CDR3 spans 15 residues. The CDR3 spells CASWTILSTYNEQFF. The CDR3 DNA reads TGTGCCAGCTGGACGATTCTATCTACCTACAATGAGCAGTTCTTC.

V usage is TRBV11-2 and J usage is TRBJ2-1; 11 nucleotides line up with TRBD2. V shed 5 bases, J shed 12 bases, and the junction held 9 bases outside the gene matches. Per the germline V gene, CDR1 is SGHAT and CDR2 is FQNNGV. The CDR3 spans 14 residues. The CDR3 DNA follows: TGTGCCAGCAGCGCCACTAGCGGGGGACGGGGGCAGTTCTTC. This codes for CASSATSGGRGQFF.

This clonotype was seen only a few times. The chain recombines TRBV7-8 with TRBJ1-2; no firm D call. V was cut by 5 bases and J by 4 bases, with 17 bases left in between. The CDR3 extends over 15 amino acids. Germline V gene sequence: CDR1 SGHVS, CDR2 FQNEAQ. The CDR3 spells CASSLRASPVYGYTF. The DNA for the CDR3 is TGTGCCAGCAGCCTCCGGGCCAGCCCCGTCTATGGCTACACCTTC. Complete variable domain (other parts from reference TRBV7-8 and TRBJ1-2): GAGVSQSPRYKVAKRGQDVALRCDPISGHVSLFWYQQALGQGPEFLTYFQNEAQLDKSGLPSDRFFAERPEGSVSTLKIQRTQQEDSAVYLCASSLRASPVYGYTFGSGTRLTVV.

This clonotype has at least ten counts. The chain couples TRBV7-8 to TRBJ2-3; D is perhaps TRBD1 (5 bases). Germline CDR1 is SGHVS and CDR2 is FQNEAQ. The CDR3 runs 13 residues. Trimming pared 5 bases from V and 7 bases from J, leaving 13 bases between. The CDR3 DNA sequence: TGTGCCAGCAGCGTCAGGGCTCAAAATACGCAGTATTTT. It specifies CASSVRAQNTQYF.

This chain uses TRBV20-1 with TRBJ2-5, with 9 bases lining up with TRBD2. CDR1 and CDR2 (germline): DFQATT, SNEGSKA (reference sequence). This CDR3 contains 17 residues. Trimming took 0 bases from V and 2 from J; bases not matched to a gene: 10. CDR3: CSAREEGVAGEQETQYF. CDR3 bases: TGCAGTGCTAGAGAGGAGGGAGTAGCGGGGGAGCAAGAGACCCAGTACTTC.

This clonotype has at least ten counts. The gene calls are TRBV7-2 and TRBJ2-3, with D possibly matching TRBD2 (5 bases). This CDR3 region has 11 residues. Per germline, CDR1 SGHTA and CDR2 FQGNSA. The V gene lost 10 bases and the J gene lost 0 bases, with 5 bases spanning the gap. DNA of the CDR3: TGTGCCACGGGGAGCACAGATACGCAGTATTTT. Translating gives CATGSTDTQYF.

Many counts were recorded for this clonotype. The rearrangement links TRBV5-1 to TRBJ2-2; 7 bases are shared with TRBD1. The germline gives CDR1 SGHRS, CDR2 YFSETQ. CDR3 length: 15 residues. V was pared by 0 bases and J by 6 bases, with 5 bases of the junction left unmatched. The CDR3 loop reads CASSLEGTVAGELFF. CDR3 nucleotides: TGCGCCAGCAGCTTGGAGGGGACAGTGGCCGGGGAGCTGTTTTTT.

This clonotype appeared many times. The chain couples TRBV4-3 to TRBJ1-1; D remains unclear. V was clipped by 0 bases and J by 1 base, with 9 bases between them. The CDR3 contains 15 residues. Germline V gene lookup returns CDR1 LGHNA and CDR2 YSLEER. As DNA, the CDR3 is TGCGCCAGCAGCCAAGACGGGCAGAAGAACACTGAAGCTTTCTTT. Protein product: CASSQDGQKNTEAFF.

The sample holds a few counts of this clonotype. The rearrangement uses TRBV6-2 or TRBV6-3 and TRBJ1-1, with D hard to call. The CDR3 sequence is 9 residues long. Germline assignment: CDR1 MNHEY and CDR2 SVGEGT. Trimming shortened V by 10 bases and J by 8 bases, and 8 bases separated the two germline ends. The CDR3 DNA follows: TGTGCCACCGTCATCGAAGCTTTCTTT. It is translated as CATVIEAFF.

This clonotype was recorded a few times. The J gene is TRBJ1-4, the V gene TRBV12-3 or TRBV12-4; unclear D gene. The CDR3 contains 20 residues. The V end was cut by 3 bases, the J end by 1 base, with 24 bases between. The CDR3: CASSFAEMGIITRTNEKLFF. CDR3 coding DNA: TGTGCCAGCAGTTTTGCGGAGATGGGTATAATTACACGAACTAATGAAAAACTGTTTTTT.

This clonotype was seen a handful of times. The chain has TRBV27 and TRBJ1-2; 8 bases are shared with TRBD1. CDR1 and CDR2 from the germline V gene are MNHEY and SMNVEV (reference sequence). The V gene end was trimmed by 5 bases and the J gene end by 4 bases; junction bases not matched to a gene: 9. This CDR3 comprises 15 residues. The chain's CDR3 is CASSPGTGFLYGYTF. Written as DNA, the CDR3 is TGTGCCAGCAGTCCCGGGACAGGTTTCCTCTATGGCTACACCTTC.

The chain recombines TRBV6-5 with TRBJ1-1; weak D call: TRBD1 (5 bases). The germline V and J ends were trimmed by 6 bases and 4 bases, with 9 bases remaining between them. This CDR3 spans 12 amino acids. Germline V gene data show CDR1 as MNHEY and CDR2 as SVGAGI. The DNA for the CDR3 is TGTGCCAGCAGGCAGGGTAGCACTGAAGCTTTCTTT. This translates into CASRQGSTEAFF.

This rearrangement joins TRBV4-1 to TRBJ2-7; D perhaps matches TRBD1 (5 bases). Trimming took 0 bases from V and 3 from J, leaving 18 bases between them. The CDR3 totals 17 residues. The germline gives CDR1 MGHRA, CDR2 YSYEKL. In DNA, the CDR3 is TGCGCCAGCAGCCAAGATGGAAGGGGAAGGGCAAGCTACGAGCAGTACTTC. Protein: CASSQDGRGRASYEQYF.

The chain is built from TRBV6-5 and TRBJ1-5; 9 positions match TRBD1. The trim removed 5 bases at V and 6 bases at J, leaving 8 bases unmatched. Germline V gene sequence: CDR1 MNHEY, CDR2 SVGAGI. This CDR3 has 15 amino acids. In nucleotides, the CDR3 is TGTGCCAGCAGTCCGCGGGACAGGGCGGGTCAGCCCCAGCATTTT. This codes for CASSPRDRAGQPQHF.